Reported below is one T cell receptor beta chain. V gave up 0 bases and J gave up 1 base, with 11 bases separating them. Looked up from germline, CDR1 is MNHNY and CDR2 is SVGAGI (reference sequence). CDR3 size: 16 residues. This specimen comes from a study of human T cells and chemical hapten exposure. Turning to the study itself: Subjects had 2% DPC placed on roughly 2 cm by roughly 2 cm of upper inner arm skin for sensitization.

The sample's time point: patch test 2, 6 weeks after DPC sensitization. Treatment given: therapeutic diphenylcyclopropenone sensitization with weekly scalp DPC. It was the library that attached unique molecular identifiers to individual cDNA molecules. TCRdb re-called the RACE reads with MiXCR, one entry per CDR3 protein. This sample has some 350,000 distinct CDR3 sequences, with about 6.3% found just once. This clonotype originated in a woman under 30 with alopecia areata. Some clones in this sample may be carry-over from other donors' samples. This sample comprised whole blood, obtained in connection with sensitization to the hapten diphenylcyclopropenone (DPC). The chain uses TRBV6-6 and TRBJ2-3; D gene ambiguous. CDR3 residues: CASSYSVGVGTDTQYF. The DNA of the CDR3 is TGTGCCAGCAGTTACTCTGTTGGAGTCGGCACAGATACGCAGTATTTT.